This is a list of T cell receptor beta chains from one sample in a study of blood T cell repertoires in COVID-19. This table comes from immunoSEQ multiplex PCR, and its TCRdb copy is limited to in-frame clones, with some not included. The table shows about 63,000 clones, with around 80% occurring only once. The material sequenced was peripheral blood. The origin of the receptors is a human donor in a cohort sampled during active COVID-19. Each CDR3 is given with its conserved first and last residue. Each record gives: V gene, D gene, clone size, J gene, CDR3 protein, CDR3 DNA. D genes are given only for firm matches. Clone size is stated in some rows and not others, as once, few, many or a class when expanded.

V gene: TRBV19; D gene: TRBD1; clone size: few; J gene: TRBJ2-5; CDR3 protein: CASSPRRGQGEETQYF; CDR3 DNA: TGTGCCAGTAGTCCGAGGAGGGGACAGGGAGAAGAGACCCAGTACTTC
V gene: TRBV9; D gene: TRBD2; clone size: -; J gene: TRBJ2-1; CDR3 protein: CASSLRLAESTNEQFF; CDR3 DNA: TGTGCCAGCAGCCTACGACTAGCGGAATCGACCAATGAGCAGTTCTTC
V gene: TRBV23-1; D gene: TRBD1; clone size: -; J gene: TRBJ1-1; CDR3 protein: CASSTPGGTKSTEAFF; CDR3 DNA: TGCGCCAGCAGTACCCCAGGGGGTACCAAGAGCACTGAAGCTTTCTTT
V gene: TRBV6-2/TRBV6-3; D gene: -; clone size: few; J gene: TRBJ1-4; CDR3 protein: CASCRDFNEKLFF; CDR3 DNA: TGTGCCAGCTGCCGGGACTTTAATGAAAAACTGTTTTTT
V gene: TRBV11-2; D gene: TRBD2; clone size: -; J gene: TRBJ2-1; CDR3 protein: CASSSTGGGRVEQFF; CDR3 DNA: TGTGCCAGCAGCTCCACGGGGGGCGGGAGGGTTGAGCAGTTCTTC
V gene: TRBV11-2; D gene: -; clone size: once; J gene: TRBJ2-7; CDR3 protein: CASNTGWGSPSYEQYF; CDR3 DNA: TGTGCCAGCAACACCGGCTGGGGCAGTCCTTCCTACGAGCAGTACTTC
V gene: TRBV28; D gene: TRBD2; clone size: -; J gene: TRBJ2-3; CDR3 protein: CASSRFEREVTDTQYF; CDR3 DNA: TGTGCCAGCAGCCGTTTCGAGCGGGAGGTCACAGATACGCAGTATTTT
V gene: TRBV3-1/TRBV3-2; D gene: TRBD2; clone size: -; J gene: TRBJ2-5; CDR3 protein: CASSQLGGRAETQYF; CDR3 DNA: TGTGCCAGCAGCCAACTTGGCGGGAGGGCAGAGACCCAGTACTTC
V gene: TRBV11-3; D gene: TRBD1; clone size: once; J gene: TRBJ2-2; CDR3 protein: CASSTGTALPGELFF; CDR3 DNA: TGTGCCAGCAGCACCGGGACAGCGTTACCTGGGGAGCTGTTTTTT
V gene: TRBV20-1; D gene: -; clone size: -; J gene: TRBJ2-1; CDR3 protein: CSAILNEQFF; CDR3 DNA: TGCAGTGCTATCCTCAATGAGCAGTTCTTC
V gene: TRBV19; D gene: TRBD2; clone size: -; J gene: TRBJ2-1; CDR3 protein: CANAPLAGSPNEQFF; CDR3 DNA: TGTGCCAACGCCCCACTAGCGGGCTCTCCCAATGAGCAGTTCTTC
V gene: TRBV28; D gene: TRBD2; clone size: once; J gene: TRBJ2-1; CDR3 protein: CASTESGRVYNEQFF; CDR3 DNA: TGTGCCAGCACCGAGAGCGGGAGGGTTTACAATGAGCAGTTCTTC
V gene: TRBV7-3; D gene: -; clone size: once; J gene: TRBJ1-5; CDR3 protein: CASSLTRNQPQHF; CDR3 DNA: TGTGCCAGCAGCTTAACCAGAAATCAGCCCCAGCATTTT
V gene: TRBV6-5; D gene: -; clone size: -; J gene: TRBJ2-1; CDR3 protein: CASSYRRGSYNEQFF; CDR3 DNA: TGTGCCAGCAGTTACCGCCGTGGGAGCTACAATGAGCAGTTCTTC
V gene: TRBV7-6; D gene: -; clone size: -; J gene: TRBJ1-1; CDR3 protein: CASSLNPTMNTEAFF; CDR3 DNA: TGTGCCAGCAGCTTAAATCCGACAATGAACACTGAAGCTTTCTTT
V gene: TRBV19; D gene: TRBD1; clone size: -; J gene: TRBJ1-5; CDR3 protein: CASSIGYRGQPQHF; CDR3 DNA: TGTGCCAGTAGTATCGGATACAGGGGTCAGCCCCAGCATTTT
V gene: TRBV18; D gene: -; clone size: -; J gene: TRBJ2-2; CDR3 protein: CASSPSVDGELFF; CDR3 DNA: TGTGCCAGCTCACCTAGCGTTGACGGGGAGCTGTTTTTT
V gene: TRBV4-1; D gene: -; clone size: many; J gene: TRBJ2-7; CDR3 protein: CASSQGWGAYEQYF; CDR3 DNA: TGCGCCAGCAGCCAAGGATGGGGGGCCTACGAGCAGTACTTC
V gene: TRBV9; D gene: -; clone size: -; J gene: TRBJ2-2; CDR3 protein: CASSVHPAGELFF; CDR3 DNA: TGTGCCAGCAGCGTACACCCAGCCGGGGAGCTGTTTTTT
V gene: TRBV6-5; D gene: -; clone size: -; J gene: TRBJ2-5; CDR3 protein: CASSMDSQETQYF; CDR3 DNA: TGTGCCAGCAGCATGGACAGTCAAGAGACCCAGTACTTC
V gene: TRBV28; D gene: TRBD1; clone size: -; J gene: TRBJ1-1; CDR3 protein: CATRTGGLGTEAFF; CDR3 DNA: TGTGCCACCAGGACAGGGGGCTTGGGCACTGAAGCTTTCTTT
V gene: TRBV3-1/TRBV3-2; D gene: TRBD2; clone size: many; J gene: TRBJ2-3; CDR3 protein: CASSQGSGRADTQYF; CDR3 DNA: TGTGCCAGCAGCCAGGGCAGCGGGAGGGCAGATACGCAGTATTTT
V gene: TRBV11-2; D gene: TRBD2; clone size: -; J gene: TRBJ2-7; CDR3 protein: CASSSPSGEIYEQYF; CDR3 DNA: TGTGCCAGCAGCTCCCCTAGCGGAGAGATCTACGAGCAGTACTTC
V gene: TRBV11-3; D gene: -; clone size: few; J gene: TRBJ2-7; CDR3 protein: CASSLDTGTYEQYF; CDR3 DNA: TGTGCCAGCAGCTTAGACACGGGAACTTACGAGCAGTACTTC
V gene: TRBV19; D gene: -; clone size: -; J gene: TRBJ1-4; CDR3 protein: CASTQGFGPNEKLFF; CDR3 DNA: TGTGCCAGTACCCAGGGGTTCGGGCCTAATGAAAAACTGTTTTTT
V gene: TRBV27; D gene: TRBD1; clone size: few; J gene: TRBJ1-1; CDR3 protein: CASSGLTGIGTNTEAFF; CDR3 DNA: TGTGCCAGCAGTGGTTTGACAGGGATCGGTACGAACACTGAAGCTTTCTTT
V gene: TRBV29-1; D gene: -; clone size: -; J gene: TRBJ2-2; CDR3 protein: CSVEEGPGELFF; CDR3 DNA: TGCAGCGTTGAAGAGGGGCCCGGGGAGCTGTTTTTT
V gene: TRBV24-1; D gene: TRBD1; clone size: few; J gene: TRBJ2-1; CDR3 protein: CATSDRSGQGGEQFF; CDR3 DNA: TGTGCCACCAGTGACCGATCGGGACAGGGGGGTGAGCAGTTCTTC